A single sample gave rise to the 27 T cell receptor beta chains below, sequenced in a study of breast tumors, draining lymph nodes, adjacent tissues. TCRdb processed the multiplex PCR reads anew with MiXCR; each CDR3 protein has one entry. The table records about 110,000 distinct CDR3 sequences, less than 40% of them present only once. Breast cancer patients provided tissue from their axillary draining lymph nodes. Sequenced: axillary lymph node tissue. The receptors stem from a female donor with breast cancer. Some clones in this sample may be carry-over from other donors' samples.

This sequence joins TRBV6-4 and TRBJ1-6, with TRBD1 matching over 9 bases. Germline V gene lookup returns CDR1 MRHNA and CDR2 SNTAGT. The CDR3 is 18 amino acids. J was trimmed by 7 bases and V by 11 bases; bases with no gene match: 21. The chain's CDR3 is CASSSPGRTGVANSPLHF. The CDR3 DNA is TGTGCCTCCTCGAGCCCGGGACGGACAGGGGTTGCGAATTCACCCCTCCACTTT.

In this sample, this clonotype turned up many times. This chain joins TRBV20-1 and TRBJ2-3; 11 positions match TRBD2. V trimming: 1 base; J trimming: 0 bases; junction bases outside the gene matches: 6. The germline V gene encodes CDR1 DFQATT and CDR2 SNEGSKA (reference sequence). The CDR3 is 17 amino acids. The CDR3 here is CSARVAGGLGSTDTQYF. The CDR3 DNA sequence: TGCAGTGCTAGAGTAGCGGGGGGGCTCGGGAGCACAGATACGCAGTATTTT.

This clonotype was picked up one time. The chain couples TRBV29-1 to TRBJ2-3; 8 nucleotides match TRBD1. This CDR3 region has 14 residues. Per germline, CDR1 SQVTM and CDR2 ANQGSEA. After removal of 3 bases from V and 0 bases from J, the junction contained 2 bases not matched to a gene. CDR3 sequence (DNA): TGCAGCGTTGATGGGACAGGAAGCACAGATACGCAGTATTTT. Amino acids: CSVDGTGSTDTQYF.

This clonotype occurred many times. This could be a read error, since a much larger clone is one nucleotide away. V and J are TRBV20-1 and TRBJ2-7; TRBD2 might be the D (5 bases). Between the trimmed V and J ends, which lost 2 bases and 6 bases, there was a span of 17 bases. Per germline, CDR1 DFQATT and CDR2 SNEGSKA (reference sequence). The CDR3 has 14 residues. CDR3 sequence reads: CSARLPLAPSEQYF. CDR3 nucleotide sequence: TGCAGTGCTAGATTACCGCTAGCCCCCTCCGAGCAGTACTTC.

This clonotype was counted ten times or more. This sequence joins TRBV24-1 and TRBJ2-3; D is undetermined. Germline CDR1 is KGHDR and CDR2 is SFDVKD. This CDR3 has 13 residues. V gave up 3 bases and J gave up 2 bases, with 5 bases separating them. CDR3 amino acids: CATSDKNTDTQYF. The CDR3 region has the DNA TGTGCCACCAGTGATAAGAACACAGATACGCAGTATTTT.

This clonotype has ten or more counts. This CDR3 reads CASSGGLADSYEQYF. CDR3 nucleotides: TGTGCCAGCAGCGGGGGACTAGCGGACTCCTACGAGCAGTACTTC. The rearrangement links TRBV9 to TRBJ2-7; 11 bases align to TRBD2. The V segment lost 3 bases and the J segment 0 bases; nucleotides outside the gene matches: 2. Germline V lookup: CDR1 SGDLS, CDR2 YYNGEE. The CDR3 is 15 amino acids.

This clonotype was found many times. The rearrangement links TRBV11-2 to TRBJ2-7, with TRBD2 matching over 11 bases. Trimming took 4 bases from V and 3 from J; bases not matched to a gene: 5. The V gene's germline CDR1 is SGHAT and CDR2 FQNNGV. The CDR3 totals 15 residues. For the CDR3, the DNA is TGTGCCAGCAGCTCTAGCGGGAGGCCGTTCTACGAGCAGTACTTC. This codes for CASSSSGRPFYEQYF.

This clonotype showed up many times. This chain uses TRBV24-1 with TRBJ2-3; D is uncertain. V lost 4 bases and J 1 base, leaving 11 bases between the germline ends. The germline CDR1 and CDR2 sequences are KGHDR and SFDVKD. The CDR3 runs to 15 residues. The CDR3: CATSEVSPGTDTQYF. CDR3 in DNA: TGTGCCACCAGTGAAGTCAGTCCTGGCACAGATACGCAGTATTTT.

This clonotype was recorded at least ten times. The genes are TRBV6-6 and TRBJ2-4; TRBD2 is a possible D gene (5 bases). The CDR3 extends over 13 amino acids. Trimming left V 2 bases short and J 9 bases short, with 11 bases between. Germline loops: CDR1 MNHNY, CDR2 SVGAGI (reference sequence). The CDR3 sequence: CASSYDGVGIQYF. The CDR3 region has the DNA TGTGCCAGCAGTTACGACGGGGTAGGCATTCAGTACTTC.

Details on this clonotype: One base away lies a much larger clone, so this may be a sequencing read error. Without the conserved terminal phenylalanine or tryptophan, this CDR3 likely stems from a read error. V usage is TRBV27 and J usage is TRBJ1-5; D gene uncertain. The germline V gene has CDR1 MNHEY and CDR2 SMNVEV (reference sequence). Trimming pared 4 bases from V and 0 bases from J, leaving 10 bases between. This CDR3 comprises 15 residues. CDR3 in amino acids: CASSYLIDSNQPQHL. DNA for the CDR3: TGTGCCAGCAGTTATCTTATCGATAGCAATCAGCCCCAGCATCTT.

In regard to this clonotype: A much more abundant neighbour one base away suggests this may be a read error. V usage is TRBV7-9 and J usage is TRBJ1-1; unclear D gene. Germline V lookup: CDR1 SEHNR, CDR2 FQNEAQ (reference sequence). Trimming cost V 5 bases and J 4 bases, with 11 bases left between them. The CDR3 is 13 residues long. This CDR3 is CASSAQRSTEAFF. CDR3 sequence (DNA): TGTGCCAGCAGCGCACAAAGGAGCACTGAAGCTTTCTTT.

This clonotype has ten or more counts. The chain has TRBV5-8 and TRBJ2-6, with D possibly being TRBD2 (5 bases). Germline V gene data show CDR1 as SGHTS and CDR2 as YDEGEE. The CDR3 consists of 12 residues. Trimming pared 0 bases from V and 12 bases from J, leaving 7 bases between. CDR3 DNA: TGTGCCAGCAGCTTGGCGGACTTCGTCCTGACTTTC. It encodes CASSLADFVLTF. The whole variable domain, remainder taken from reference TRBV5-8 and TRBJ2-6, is EAGVTQSPTHLIKTRGQQATLRCSPISGHTSVYWYQQALGLGLQFLLWYDEGEERNRGNFPPRFSGRQFPNYSSELNVNALELEDSALYLCASSLADFVLTFGAGSRLTVL.

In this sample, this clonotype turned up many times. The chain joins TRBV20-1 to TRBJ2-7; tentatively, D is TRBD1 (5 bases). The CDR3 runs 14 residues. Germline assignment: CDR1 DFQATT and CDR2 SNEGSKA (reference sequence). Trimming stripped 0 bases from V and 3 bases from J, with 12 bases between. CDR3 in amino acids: CSARDRQGFYEQYF. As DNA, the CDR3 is TGCAGTGCTAGAGATCGGCAGGGTTTCTACGAGCAGTACTTC.

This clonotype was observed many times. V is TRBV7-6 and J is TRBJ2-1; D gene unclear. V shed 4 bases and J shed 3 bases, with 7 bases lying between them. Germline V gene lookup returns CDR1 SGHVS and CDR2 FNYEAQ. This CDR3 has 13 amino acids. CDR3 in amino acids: CASSSEGYNEQFF. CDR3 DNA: TGTGCCAGCAGCTCAGAAGGCTACAATGAGCAGTTCTTC. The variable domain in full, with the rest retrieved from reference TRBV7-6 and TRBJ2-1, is GAGVSQSPRYKVTKRGQDVALRCDPISGHVSLYWYRQALGQGPEFLTYFNYEAQQDKSGLPNDRFSAERPEGSISTLTIQRTEQRDSAMYRCASSSEGYNEQFFGPGTRLTVL.

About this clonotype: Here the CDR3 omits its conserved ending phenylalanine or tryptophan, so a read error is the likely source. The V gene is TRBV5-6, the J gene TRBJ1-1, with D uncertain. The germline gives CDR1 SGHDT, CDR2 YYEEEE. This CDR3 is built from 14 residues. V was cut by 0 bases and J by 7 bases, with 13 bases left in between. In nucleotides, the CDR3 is TGTGCCAGCAGCTTGGTGTCACCCCGTGTTGAAGCTTTCTCT. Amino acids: CASSLVSPRVEAFS.

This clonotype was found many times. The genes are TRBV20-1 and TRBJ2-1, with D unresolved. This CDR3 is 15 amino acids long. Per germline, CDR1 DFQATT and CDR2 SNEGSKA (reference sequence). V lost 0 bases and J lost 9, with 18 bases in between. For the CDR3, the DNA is TGCAGTGCTAGAGAGGGCGCGGCTAGAACCGGTGAGCAGTTCTTC. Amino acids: CSAREGAARTGEQFF.

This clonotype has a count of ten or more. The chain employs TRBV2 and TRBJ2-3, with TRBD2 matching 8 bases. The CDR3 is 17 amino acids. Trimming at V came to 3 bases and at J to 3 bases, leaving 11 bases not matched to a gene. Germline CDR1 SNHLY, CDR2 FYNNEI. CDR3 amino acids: CASSEWPAGEGTDTQYF. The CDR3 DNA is TGTGCCAGCAGTGAGTGGCCAGCGGGAGAGGGGACAGATACGCAGTATTTT. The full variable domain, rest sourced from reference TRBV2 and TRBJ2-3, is EPEVTQTPSHQVTQMGQEVILRCVPISNHLYFYWYRQILGQKVEFLVSFYNNEISEKSEIFDDQFSVERPDGSNFTLKIRSTKLEDSAMYFCASSEWPAGEGTDTQYFGPGTRLTVL.

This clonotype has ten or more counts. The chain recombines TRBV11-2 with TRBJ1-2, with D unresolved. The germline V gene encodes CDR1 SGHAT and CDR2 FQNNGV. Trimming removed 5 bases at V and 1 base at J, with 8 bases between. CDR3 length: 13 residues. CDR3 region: CASSPGINYGYTF. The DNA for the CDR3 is TGTGCCAGCAGCCCCGGGATTAACTATGGCTACACCTTC. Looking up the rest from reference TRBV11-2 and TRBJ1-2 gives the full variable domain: EAGVAQSPRYKIIEKRQSVAFWCNPISGHATLYWYQQILGQGPKLLIQFQNNGVVDDSQLPKDRFSAERLKGVDSTLKIQPAKLEDSAVYLCASSPGINYGYTFGSGTRLTVV.

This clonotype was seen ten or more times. CDR3 residues: CASSEGSSSYNEQFF. DNA for the CDR3: TGTGCCAGCAGCGAAGGGAGTAGCTCCTACAATGAGCAGTTCTTC. This chain joins TRBV6-4 and TRBJ2-1, with D possibly TRBD2 on 5 matching bases. The germline V gene encodes CDR1 MRHNA and CDR2 SNTAGT. Trimming took 6 bases from V and 0 from J, leaving 12 bases between them. CDR3 size: 15 residues.

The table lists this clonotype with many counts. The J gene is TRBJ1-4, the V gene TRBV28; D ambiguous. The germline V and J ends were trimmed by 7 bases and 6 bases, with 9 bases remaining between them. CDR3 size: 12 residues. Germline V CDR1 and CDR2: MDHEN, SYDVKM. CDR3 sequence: CASNRRDEKLFF. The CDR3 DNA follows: TGTGCCAGCAATCGGAGGGATGAAAAACTGTTTTTT.

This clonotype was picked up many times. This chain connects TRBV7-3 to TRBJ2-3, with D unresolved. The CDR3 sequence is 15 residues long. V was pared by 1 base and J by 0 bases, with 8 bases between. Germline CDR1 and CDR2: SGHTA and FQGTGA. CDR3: CASSLMHQSTDTQYF. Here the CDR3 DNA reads TGTGCCAGCAGCTTAATGCATCAGAGCACAGATACGCAGTATTTT.

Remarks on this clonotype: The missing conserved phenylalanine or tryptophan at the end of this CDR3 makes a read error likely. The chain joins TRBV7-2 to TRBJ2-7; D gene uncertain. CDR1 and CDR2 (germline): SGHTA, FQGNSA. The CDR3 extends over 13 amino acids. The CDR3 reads CASSLVAGYEQYL. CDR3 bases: TGCGCCAGCAGCTTAGTGGCAGGCTACGAGCAGTACCTC.

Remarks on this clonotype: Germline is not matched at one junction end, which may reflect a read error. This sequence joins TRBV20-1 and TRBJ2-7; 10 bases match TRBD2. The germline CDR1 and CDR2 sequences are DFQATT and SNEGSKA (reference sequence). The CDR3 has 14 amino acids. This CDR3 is CSAKLAGYPYEQCF. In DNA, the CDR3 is TGCAGTGCTAAACTAGCGGGGTACCCCTACGAGCAGTGCTTC.

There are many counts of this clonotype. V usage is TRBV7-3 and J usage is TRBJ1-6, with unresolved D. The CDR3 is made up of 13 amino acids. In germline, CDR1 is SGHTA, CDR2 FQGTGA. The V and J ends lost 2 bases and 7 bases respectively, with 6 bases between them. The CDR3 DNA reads TGTGCCAGCAGCTTATCGTCCAATTCACCCCTCCACTTT. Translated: CASSLSSNSPLHF.

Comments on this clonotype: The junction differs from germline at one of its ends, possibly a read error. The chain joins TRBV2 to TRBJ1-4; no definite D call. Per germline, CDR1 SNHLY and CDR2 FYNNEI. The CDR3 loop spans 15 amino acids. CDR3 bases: TGTGCCAGCAGTGATCCGACGACATATAATGAAAAACTGGTTTTT. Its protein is CASSDPTTYNEKLVF.

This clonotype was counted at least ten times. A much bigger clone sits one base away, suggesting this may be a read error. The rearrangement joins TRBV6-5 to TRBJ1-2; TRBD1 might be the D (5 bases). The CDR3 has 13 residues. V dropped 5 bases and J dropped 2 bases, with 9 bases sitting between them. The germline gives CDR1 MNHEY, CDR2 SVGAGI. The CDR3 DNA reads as TGTGCCAGCAGTCCGGGACGGAACTATGGCTACACCTTC. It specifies CASSPGRNYGYTF.

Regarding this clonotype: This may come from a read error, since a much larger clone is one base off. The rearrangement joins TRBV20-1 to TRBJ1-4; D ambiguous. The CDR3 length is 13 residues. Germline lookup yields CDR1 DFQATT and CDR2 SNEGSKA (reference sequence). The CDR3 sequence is CSVPEGTNETLFF. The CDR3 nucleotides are TGCAGTGTGCCGGAAGGTACTAATGAAACACTGTTTTTT.